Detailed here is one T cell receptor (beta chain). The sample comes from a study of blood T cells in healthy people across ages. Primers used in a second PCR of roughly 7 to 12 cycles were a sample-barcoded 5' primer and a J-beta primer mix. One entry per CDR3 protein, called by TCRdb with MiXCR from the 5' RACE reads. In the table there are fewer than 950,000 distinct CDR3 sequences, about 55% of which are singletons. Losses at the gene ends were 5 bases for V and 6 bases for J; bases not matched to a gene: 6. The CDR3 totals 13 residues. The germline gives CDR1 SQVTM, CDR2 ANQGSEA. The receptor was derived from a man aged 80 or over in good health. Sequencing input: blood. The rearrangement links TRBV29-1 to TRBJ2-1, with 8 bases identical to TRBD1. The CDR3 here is CSVTGQGGNEQFF. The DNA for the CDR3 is TGCAGCGTTACCGGACAGGGCGGCAATGAGCAGTTCTTC.